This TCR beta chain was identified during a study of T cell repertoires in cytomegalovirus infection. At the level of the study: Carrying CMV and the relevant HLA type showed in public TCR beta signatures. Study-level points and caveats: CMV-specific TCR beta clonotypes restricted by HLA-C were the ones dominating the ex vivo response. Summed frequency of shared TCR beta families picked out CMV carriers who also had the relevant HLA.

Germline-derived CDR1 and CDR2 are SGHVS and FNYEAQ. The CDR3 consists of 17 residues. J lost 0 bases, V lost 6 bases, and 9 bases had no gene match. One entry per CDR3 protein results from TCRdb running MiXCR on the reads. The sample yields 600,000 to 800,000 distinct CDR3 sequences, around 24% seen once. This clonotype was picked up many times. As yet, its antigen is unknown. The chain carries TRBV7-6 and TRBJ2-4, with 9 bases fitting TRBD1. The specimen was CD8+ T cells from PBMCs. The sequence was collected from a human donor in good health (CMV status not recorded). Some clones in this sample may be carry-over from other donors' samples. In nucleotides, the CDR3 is TGTGCCAGCAGTCCAAGACAGGGGGGGCTAGCCAAAAACATTCAGTACTTC. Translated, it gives CASSPRQGGLAKNIQYF.